The count of the clone carrying this T cell receptor beta chain is one. In terms of age and location, participants ranged from roughly 18 to 90 years and lived in about 25 US areas. Donors of Cohort 3 who recovered were those that had two negative PCRs, clearance, or symptom resolution. In the original workflow: Estimation of nucleated cell counts relied on the amplification of reference gene primers. TCRdb's copy holds only in-frame clones and misses some; the assay was immunoSEQ multiplex PCR. V, J and clone size are those of that table, while D and trimming were read from the DNA. The sample carries fewer than 300,000 clones, around 85% recorded once. V was cut by 1 base and J by 4 bases, with 7 bases left in between. Germline V gene sequence: CDR1 LNHNV, CDR2 YYDKDF (reference sequence). There are 14 residues in the CDR3. The record originates from a study of blood T cell repertoires in COVID-19.

The sequenced sample consisted of PBMCs or T cells enriched from blood (not recorded which). The receptor's source is a woman in her fifties or sixties who had recovered from COVID-19. J is TRBJ1-4 and V is TRBV15; D is uncertain. As DNA, the CDR3 is TGTGCCACCAGCAGAGGCCTGCGTAATGAAAAACTGTTTTTT. Protein product: CATSRGLRNEKLFF.